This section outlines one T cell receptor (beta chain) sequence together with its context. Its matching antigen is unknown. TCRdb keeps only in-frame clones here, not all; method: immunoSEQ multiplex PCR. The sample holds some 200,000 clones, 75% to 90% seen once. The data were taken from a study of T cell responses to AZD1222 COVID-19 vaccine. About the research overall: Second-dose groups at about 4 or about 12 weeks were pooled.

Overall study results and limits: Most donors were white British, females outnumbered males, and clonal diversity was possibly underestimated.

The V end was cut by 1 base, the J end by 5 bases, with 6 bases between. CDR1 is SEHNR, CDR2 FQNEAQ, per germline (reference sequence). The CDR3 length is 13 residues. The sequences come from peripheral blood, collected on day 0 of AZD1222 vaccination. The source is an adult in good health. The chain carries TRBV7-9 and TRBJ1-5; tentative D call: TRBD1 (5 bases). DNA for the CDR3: TGTGCCAGCAGCTTAGTGGGGGATCAGCCCCAGCATTTT. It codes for CASSLVGDQPQHF. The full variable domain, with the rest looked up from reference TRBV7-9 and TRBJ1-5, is DTGVSQNPRHKITKRGQNVTFRCDPISEHNRLYWYRQTLGQGPEFLTYFQNEAQLEKSRLLSDRFSAERPKGSFSTLEIQRTEQGDSAMYLCASSLVGDQPQHFGDGTRLSIL.